This T cell receptor (beta chain) was captured in a study of T cell repertoires in cytomegalovirus infection. Study-level background: Public signatures in TCR beta pointed to CMV infection and matching HLA type.

Of note for this clonotype: What it recognizes is unknown.

TCRdb re-called the reads through MiXCR, storing one row per CDR3 protein. Counted here are approximately 140,000 distinct CDR3 sequences, roughly 9% occurring once; the ten biggest clones make up about 9.5%. The V gene lost 0 bases and the J gene lost 0 bases, with 12 bases spanning the gap. This CDR3 has 17 residues. The germline gives CDR1 DFQATT, CDR2 SNEGSKA (reference sequence). General observations from the study: Summed frequency of shared TCR beta families picked out CMV carriers who also had the relevant HLA. HLA-C-restricted TCR beta clonotypes specific for CMV led the ex vivo response.

The sequenced sample consisted of PBMCs. This TCR was sampled from a human donor in good health (CMV status not recorded). Some clones in this sample may be carry-over from other donors' samples. The chain couples TRBV20-1 to TRBJ1-6; D gene ambiguous. The DNA of the CDR3 is TGCAGTGCTAGAGATAGTAGGTCCAGCTCCTATAATTCACCCCTCCACTTT. This sequence encodes CSARDSRSSSYNSPLHF.